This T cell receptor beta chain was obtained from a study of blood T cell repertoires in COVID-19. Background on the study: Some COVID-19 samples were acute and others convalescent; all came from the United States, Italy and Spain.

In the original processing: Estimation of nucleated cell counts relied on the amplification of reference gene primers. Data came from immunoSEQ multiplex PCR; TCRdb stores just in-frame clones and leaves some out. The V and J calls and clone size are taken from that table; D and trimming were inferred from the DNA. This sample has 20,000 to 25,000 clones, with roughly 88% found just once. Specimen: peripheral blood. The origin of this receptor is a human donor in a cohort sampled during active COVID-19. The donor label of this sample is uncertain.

DNA for the CDR3: TGTGCCAGCGGTCAGAGGACAGGGTTAGGAGAGACCCAGTACTTC. It encodes CASGQRTGLGETQYF. The gene calls are TRBV27 and TRBJ2-5; 8 bases align to TRBD1. The CDR3 runs 15 residues. J was trimmed by 4 bases and V by 8 bases; bases with no gene match: 12. Germline V gene data show CDR1 as MNHEY and CDR2 as SMNVEV (reference sequence).